These T cell receptor beta chains were read from a single sample in a study of tumor-infiltrating lymphocytes in primary liver carcinoma. MiXCR, run by TCRdb on the multiplex PCR reads, gives a single entry per CDR3 protein. The sample includes 300,000 to 400,000 distinct CDR3 sequences, around 60% of them seen just once. Sequenced sample: peripheral blood. The receptors stem from a man aged 35 to 55 with primary liver carcinoma and hepatitis B virus infection. CDR3s leave out the opening cysteine and the closing phenylalanine or tryptophan. The D gene is left open where the match is weak.

v_gene,len,d_gene,CDR3aa
TRBV28,11,-,ASSDRNGNTIY
TRBV11-2,11,-,ASSLEGNYGYT
TRBV4-2,14,TRBD2,ASNQHSGLADNEQF
TRBV6-5,10,-,ASGRGTRELF
TRBV11-2,12,-,ASSLDGSTYGQY
TRBV29-1,8,-,GVEEGEQY
TRBV14,19,TRBD2,ASSQEPPGLAGELQGDTQY
TRBV10-1,11,TRBD1,ASSDVQGALQY
TRBV12-3/TRBV12-4,11,-,ASSFDSIYGYT
TRBV11-1,13,-,ASSLEQTRVGEQY
TRBV7-8,12,-,ASSPGQGLGEQY
TRBV6-5,13,-,ASSPRTEYTLGAF
TRBV11-3,15,TRBD2,ASSLAAGGDSSNERF
TRBV6-6,14,TRBD1,ASSPGQGAWGAEAF
TRBV11-1,13,-,ASSNGLSEDSEQF
TRBV6-6,15,TRBD2,ASSSRRAGEGSYEQY
TRBV25-1,12,-,ASSDSAWRNEQF
TRBV29-1,11,TRBD2,SVGTSRRDTQY
TRBV6-1,12,-,ASRSFSSTDTQY
TRBV6-1,12,-,ASSDRFSGGELF
TRBV2,12,TRBD2,ASRVAGVAYEQY
TRBV11-2,11,-,TSSYGAYNEQF
TRBV11-2,14,-,GSSLAVSGVKETQN
TRBV6-1,13,-,ASSEAGRALGEQY
TRBV6-1,15,-,ASSDRIPGAAYNEQF
TRBV5-5,13,-,ASSLRQGTGNTIY
TRBV12-3/TRBV12-4,12,-,ASSFMGLSYEQY
TRBV16,11,-,ASSQSTDQPQH
TRBV4-2,14,-,ASSPNYRHGVYGYT
TRBV7-9,14,TRBD2,ATTQGSGSNTGELF
TRBV6-6,12,-,ASNTAGRDTEAF
TRBV12-3/TRBV12-4,10,-,ASSFEGYEQY
TRBV6-5,17,TRBD2,TSSPIIEIAGRGTDTQY
TRBV6-5,14,-,ASSYSWVLNTGELF
TRBV4-2,12,TRBD1,ASSLGQGVGEQY